The clone carrying this T cell receptor beta chain was found once. This specimen belongs to a study of blood T cell repertoires in COVID-19. Overall study: The United States, Italy and Spain were the sources of the acute and convalescent COVID-19 samples. Sample material is recorded as cDNA or gDNA derived from T cells, B-cell-depleted T cells, or PBMCs.

Germline V gene data show CDR1 as GTSNPN and CDR2 as SVGIG (reference sequence). Between the trimmed V and J ends, which lost 5 bases and 4 bases, there was a span of 9 bases. The CDR3 is 12 residues long. Original processing methods: Reference gene primer amplification yielded estimated nucleated cell counts. Generated by immunoSEQ multiplex PCR, the TCRdb table keeps only in-frame clones and is missing some. V and J calls and clone size are copied from that table; D and trimming were computed from the DNA. The repertoire holds about 200,000 clones, with about four fifths as singletons. The sample taken for sequencing was peripheral blood. The clonotype was recovered from a woman aged 35 to 49 with active or convalescent COVID-19. The chain joins TRBV30 to TRBJ1-3; D gene uncertain. CDR3 DNA: TGTGCCTGGGATAATGCGGGAAACACCATATATTTT. Amino acid sequence: CAWDNAGNTIYF.